One and the same sample provided the 9 T cell receptor beta chains below, sequenced in a study of CD8 T cells in Susac syndrome (dated by TCRdb to the late 2010s). Library construction relied on the immunoSEQ multiplex PCR assay. RNA was extracted with the RNeasy kit and roughly 0.5 to 1 ug was reverse transcribed using random hexamers. Starting from the raw public reads, TCRdb applied fastp trimming at Q25, assembled clones with MiXCR and retained in-frame beta chains. Every distinct CDR3 protein forms one entry, paired with its most common genes and DNA. For this sample there are about 100,000 distinct CDR3 sequences; roughly 96% appear just once. In total, the top ten clones hold approximately 0.33% of the sample. Sequenced: CD8+ T cells from PBMCs. The receptors originated from a human donor with Susac syndrome.

This clonotype was observed once. The V and J genes are TRBV5-4 and TRBJ2-7; 11 bases are a match to TRBD2. This CDR3 is 17 amino acids long. Germline CDR1 SGHNT, CDR2 YYREEE (reference sequence). V shed 1 base and J 1 base; nucleotides not matched to a gene: 7. CDR3 region: CASSLRTSGLVSYEQYF. For the CDR3, the DNA is TGTGCCAGCAGCTTGAGGACTAGCGGGCTGGTTTCCTACGAGCAGTACTTC.

This clonotype was picked up one time. The CDR3 nucleotides read TGTGCCAGCAGCTCCCGACGGGACGGTAGCTACACCTTC. It is translated as CASSSRRDGSYTF. V gene TRBV9 combines with J gene TRBJ1-2; tentative D call: TRBD1 (5 bases). The V and J ends lost 4 bases and 9 bases respectively, with 16 bases between them. Germline loops: CDR1 SGDLS, CDR2 YYNGEE. The CDR3 extends over 13 amino acids.

This chain uses TRBV15 with TRBJ2-1; D might be TRBD2 (6 bases). Germline V gene sequence: CDR1 LNHNV, CDR2 YYDKDF (reference sequence). The CDR3 length is 15 residues. V lost 5 bases to trimming and J lost 6 bases, with 17 bases between them. DNA of the CDR3: TGTGCCACCAGCCCACGGACGGGACTCCTCAATGAGCAGTTCTTC. This translates into CATSPRTGLLNEQFF.

The chain uses TRBV27 and TRBJ2-3; D gene ambiguous. In germline, CDR1 is MNHEY, CDR2 SMNVEV (reference sequence). The CDR3 contains 14 residues. V was trimmed by 3 bases and J by 0 bases, leaving 7 bases between them. CDR3 DNA: TGTGCCAGCAGTTTGCAAGCTAGCACAGATACGCAGTATTTT. Its protein is CASSLQASTDTQYF.

The chain has TRBV4-1 and TRBJ2-5; D may be TRBD2 (5 bases). V lost 1 base, J lost 7 bases, and 7 bases lay in between. Germline CDR1 is MGHRA and CDR2 is YSYEKL. CDR3 length equals 12 residues. CDR3 in DNA: TGCGCCAGCAGCCAAGTCGCGGGGACCCAGTACTTC. Translation gives CASSQVAGTQYF.

The rearrangement uses TRBV5-1 and TRBJ2-1; 9 bases are shared with TRBD2. The length of the CDR3 is 15 residues. V trimming: 4 bases; J trimming: 8 bases; junction bases outside the gene matches: 10. Germline V gene sequence: CDR1 SGHRS, CDR2 YFSETQ. In DNA, the CDR3 is TGCGCCAGCAGCCGGACTAGCGCGACGGGCGATGAGCAGTTCTTC. Protein product: CASSRTSATGDEQFF.

This CDR3 is CASSTSSPSQETQYF. CDR3 nucleotide sequence: TGTGCCAGCAGCACCTCTTCCCCGTCCCAAGAGACCCAGTACTTC. V and J are TRBV13 and TRBJ2-5; D is uncertain. The V gene's germline CDR1 is PRHDT and CDR2 FYEKMQ (reference sequence). With 5 bases removed from V and 1 base from J, the gap between germline ends came to 14 bases. This CDR3 contains 15 residues.

V is TRBV6-6 and J is TRBJ2-3; unclear D gene. The CDR3 sequence is 11 residues long. The V end was cut by 8 bases, the J end by 4 bases, with 7 bases between. Germline CDR1 MNHNY, CDR2 SVGAGI (reference sequence). The CDR3 spells CASSMSDTQYF. The CDR3 DNA follows: TGTGCCAGCTCCATGTCAGATACGCAGTATTTT.

The chain links TRBV4-1 to TRBJ2-7, with D tentatively TRBD2 (6 bases). The CDR3 sequence is 18 residues long. Between the trimmed V and J ends, which lost 1 base and 4 bases, there was a span of 23 bases. The germline V gene encodes CDR1 MGHRA and CDR2 YSYEKL. CDR3 region: CASSQGILGQLAQYEQYF. CDR3 bases: TGCGCCAGCAGCCAAGGGATACTTGGCCAACTAGCCCAATACGAGCAGTACTTC.